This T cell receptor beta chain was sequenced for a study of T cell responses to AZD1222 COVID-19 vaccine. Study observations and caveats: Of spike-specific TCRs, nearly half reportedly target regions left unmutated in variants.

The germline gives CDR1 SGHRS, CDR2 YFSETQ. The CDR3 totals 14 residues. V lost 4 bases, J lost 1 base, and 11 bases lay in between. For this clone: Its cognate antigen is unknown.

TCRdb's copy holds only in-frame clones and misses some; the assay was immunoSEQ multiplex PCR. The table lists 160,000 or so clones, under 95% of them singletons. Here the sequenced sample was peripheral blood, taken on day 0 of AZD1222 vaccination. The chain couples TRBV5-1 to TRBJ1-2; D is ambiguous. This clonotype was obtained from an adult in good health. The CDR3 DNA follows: TGCGCCAGCAGCCCCCCGAGATTTAACTATGGCTACACCTTC. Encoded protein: CASSPPRFNYGYTF. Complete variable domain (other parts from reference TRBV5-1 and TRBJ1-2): KAGVTQTPRYLIKTRGQQVTLSCSPISGHRSVSWYQQTPGQGLQFLFEYFSETQRNKGNFPGRFSGRQFSNSRSEMNVSTLELGDSALYLCASSPPRFNYGYTFGSGTRLTVV.